This is a list of T cell receptor beta chains from one sample in a study of CD8+ T cells in alopecia areata. The method was immunoSEQ multiplex PCR; TCRdb's version includes in-frame clones alone and lacks a portion of them. The sample holds 150,000 to 200,000 clones, just over 65% seen once. The starting material was CD4+ T cells sorted from blood, obtained at week 4, from a patient treated with tofacitinib. Every receptor here comes from a human donor with alopecia areata. Both conserved end residues are part of each CDR3. D genes are given only for firm matches. Expanded clones get a size class; other rows say once, few or many, or leave the size out.

CDR3 protein,CDR3 DNA,D gene,clone size,J gene,V gene
CAWGQGPEAFF,TGTGCCTGGGGACAGGGACCAGAAGCTTTCTTT,TRBD1,.,TRBJ1-1,TRBV30
CAWSVLGGVYNEQFF,TGTGCCTGGAGTGTACTTGGCGGGGTATACAATGAGCAGTTCTTC,.,.,TRBJ2-1,TRBV30
CAWNQVNTEAFF,TGTGCCTGGAACCAGGTGAACACTGAAGCTTTCTTT,.,.,TRBJ1-1,TRBV30
CSVLYSTGEPQHF,TGCAGCGTTCTGTATAGCACGGGGGAGCCCCAGCATTTT,.,few,TRBJ1-5,TRBV29-1
CASSPTWAGRWYGYTF,TGTGCCAGCAGTCCAACTTGGGCAGGGAGGTGGTATGGCTACACCTTC,.,many,TRBJ1-2,TRBV27
CASSLARQVLYEQYF,TGTGCCAGCAGCTTAGCGCGACAGGTTCTCTACGAGCAGTACTTC,.,.,TRBJ2-7,TRBV7-2
CASSPTRRETQYF,TGCGCCAGCAGTCCGACTAGGAGGGAGACCCAGTACTTC,.,.,TRBJ2-5,TRBV10-2
CASSSGWRGASDTQYF,TGTGCCAGCAGCTCCGGGTGGCGGGGGGCCTCAGATACGCAGTATTTT,TRBD2,many,TRBJ2-3,TRBV7-2
CASSGGPWDTGELFF,TGCGCCAGCAGCGGGGGGCCTTGGGACACCGGGGAGCTGTTTTTT,.,.,TRBJ2-2,TRBV5-1
CSVTRQGGTYEQYF,TGCAGCGTTACTCGACAGGGGGGCACCTACGAGCAGTACTTC,TRBD1,.,TRBJ2-7,TRBV29-1
CASRSSGRSGANVLTF,TGTGCCAGTAGGAGCTCGGGGCGCTCTGGGGCCAACGTCCTGACTTTC,.,medium-sized,TRBJ2-6,TRBV19
CASSQLGGTGELFF,TGTGCCAGCAGCCAATTGGGGGGCACCGGGGAGCTGTTTTTT,.,.,TRBJ2-2,TRBV4-2
CASSVEAVGETQYF,TGTGCCAGCAGCGTAGAAGCGGTTGGGGAGACCCAGTACTTC,.,.,TRBJ2-5,TRBV9
CASSLGASGALQETQYF,TGTGCCAGCAGCTTGGGGGCAAGCGGGGCTCTCCAAGAGACCCAGTACTTC,TRBD2,.,TRBJ2-5,TRBV5-4
CASSLRQGYEQYF,TGTGCCAGCAGCCTGAGACAGGGCTACGAGCAGTACTTC,TRBD1,.,TRBJ2-7,TRBV7-3
CASSPRGPETQYF,TGTGCCAGCAGCCCCCGAGGACCGGAGACCCAGTACTTC,.,once,TRBJ2-5,TRBV11-1
CSVGGASNQPQHF,TGCAGCGTTGGAGGGGCTAGCAATCAGCCCCAGCATTTT,.,.,TRBJ1-5,TRBV29-1
CASSRGRGYYEQYF,TGTGCCAGCAGCCGAGGGAGGGGCTATTACGAGCAGTACTTC,TRBD2,few,TRBJ2-7,TRBV5-5
CASSQISGPTYEQYF,TGTGCCAGCAGCCAGATTAGCGGGCCAACCTACGAGCAGTACTTC,TRBD2,.,TRBJ2-7,TRBV5-6
CASSRDRRGAFF,TGTGCCAGCAGTCGGGACCGCCGAGGAGCTTTCTTT,.,.,TRBJ1-1,TRBV6-6
CASSLKQRSIPGTRDTEAFF,TGTGCCAGCAGTTTAAAACAACGATCCATTCCAGGGACTAGGGACACTGAAGCTTTCTTT,.,few,TRBJ1-1,TRBV27
CASSLGLGLETQYF,TGTGCCAGCAGCCTAGGACTAGGGCTAGAGACCCAGTACTTC,TRBD2,.,TRBJ2-5,TRBV9
CAWSVRMGGNQPQHF,TGTGCCTGGAGTGTACGGATGGGAGGGAATCAGCCCCAGCATTTT,.,.,TRBJ1-5,TRBV30
CASSLQSDSTGQYF,TGTGCCAGCAGCCTCCAATCGGACAGCACGGGGCAGTACTTC,.,once,TRBJ2-7,TRBV7-9
CSARIGTQYF,TGCAGCGCTCGGATAGGGACCCAGTACTTC,.,once,TRBJ2-5,TRBV29-1
CASRKTGDSQETQYF,TGTGCCAGCAGGAAAACTGGGGACAGCCAAGAGACCCAGTACTTC,TRBD1,.,TRBJ2-5,TRBV25-1
CASSPHLLVSSYNEQFF,TGCGCCAGCAGCCCCCACCTACTTGTGAGCTCCTACAATGAGCAGTTCTTC,.,.,TRBJ2-1,TRBV4-1
CASRLTANNQPQHF,TGTGCCAGCCGCTTGACAGCCAACAATCAGCCCCAGCATTTT,.,.,TRBJ1-5,TRBV6-5
CASSLGAMDAYEQYF,TGCGCCAGCAGCCTGGGGGCCATGGACGCCTACGAGCAGTACTTC,.,.,TRBJ2-7,TRBV5-1
CSITAQETQYF,TGCAGCATTACAGCCCAAGAGACCCAGTACTTC,.,.,TRBJ2-5,TRBV20-1
CSVVTQGANTEAFF,TGCAGCGTCGTGACGCAGGGAGCGAACACTGAAGCTTTCTTT,.,.,TRBJ1-1,TRBV29-1
CSGKGADTQYF,TGCAGCGGGAAGGGCGCAGATACGCAGTATTTT,.,.,TRBJ2-3,TRBV29-1
CASSSPGTDTQYF,TGTGCCAGCTCATCTCCGGGGACAGATACGCAGTATTTT,.,.,TRBJ2-3,TRBV18
CASKPGRPYGYTF,TGTGCCAGCAAACCCGGGAGGCCCTATGGCTACACCTTC,.,few,TRBJ1-2,TRBV27
CAWSVLGSNQPQHF,TGTGCCTGGAGTGTGTTAGGCAGCAATCAGCCCCAGCATTTT,.,.,TRBJ1-5,TRBV30
CASSVGVQETQYF,TGCGCCAGCAGTGTAGGGGTCCAAGAGACCCAGTACTTC,.,.,TRBJ2-5,TRBV10-2
CSVVNFPTDTQYF,TGCAGCGTTGTTAACTTCCCTACAGATACGCAGTATTTT,.,.,TRBJ2-3,TRBV29-1
CASNPRGVPGELFF,TGTGCCAGCAACCCGCGGGGCGTGCCCGGGGAGCTGTTTTTT,.,.,TRBJ2-2,TRBV6-5
CASSIGASPQHF,TGTGCCAGCAGTATCGGGGCTTCGCCCCAGCATTTT,.,few,TRBJ1-5,TRBV6-6
CASSQTEAVGSPLHF,TGTGCCAGCAGCCAAACAGAGGCGGTCGGTTCACCCCTCCACTTT,.,.,TRBJ1-6,TRBV14
CSVWTGEDNEQFF,TGCAGCGTCTGGACAGGGGAGGACAATGAGCAGTTCTTC,TRBD1,few,TRBJ2-1,TRBV29-1
CASSQRTGYQETQYF,TGTGCCAGCAGCCAAAGGACGGGGTACCAAGAGACCCAGTACTTC,.,.,TRBJ2-5,TRBV9
CASSPLPGNTEAFF,TGTGCCAGCTCACCATTACCAGGGAACACTGAAGCTTTCTTT,.,few,TRBJ1-1,TRBV18
CAAQGPGNRDTGELFF,TGTGCCGCTCAAGGCCCCGGCAACAGGGACACCGGGGAGCTGTTTTTT,.,few,TRBJ2-2,TRBV10-3
CASSPGQGPPLETQYF,TGTGCCAGCAGTCCCGGACAGGGGCCACCTTTAGAGACCCAGTACTTC,TRBD1,once,TRBJ2-5,TRBV27
CATSRDVRSGANVLTF,TGTGCCACCAGCAGAGACGTCAGATCTGGGGCCAACGTCCTGACTTTC,.,.,TRBJ2-6,TRBV15
CASGWNSYEQYF,TGTGCCAGTGGGTGGAACTCCTACGAGCAGTACTTC,.,.,TRBJ2-7,TRBV19
CAWDSGNTIYF,TGTGCGTGGGACTCTGGAAACACCATATATTTT,.,once,TRBJ1-3,TRBV30
CASSPPTGILRGYTF,TGTGCCAGCTCACCTCCGACAGGGATTTTGAGGGGCTACACCTTC,TRBD1,.,TRBJ1-2,TRBV18
CSVSGLAFYNEQFF,TGCAGCGTTAGTGGGCTAGCGTTCTACAATGAGCAGTTCTTC,.,.,TRBJ2-1,TRBV29-1
CASSSGQGAHGYTF,TGTGCCAGCAGTTCAGGACAGGGGGCACATGGCTACACCTTC,TRBD1,.,TRBJ1-2,TRBV27
CASSDRGLGNQPQHF,TGTGCCAGCAGTGATAGGGGCTTGGGCAATCAGCCCCAGCATTTT,.,few,TRBJ1-5,TRBV2
CASSLDGQLFF,TGTGCCAGCAGCTTGGACGGGCAACTGTTTTTT,.,.,TRBJ1-4,TRBV5-6
CASSRIGELRETQYF,TGTGCCAGCAGCCGGATTGGGGAGTTGAGGGAGACCCAGTACTTC,.,few,TRBJ2-5,TRBV7-9
CSVQPVGGELFF,TGCAGCGTTCAACCCGTGGGCGGGGAGCTGTTTTTT,.,.,TRBJ2-2,TRBV29-1
CASSYRETQYF,TGTGCCAGCAGCTACCGGGAGACCCAGTACTTC,.,.,TRBJ2-5,TRBV11-2
CASSYKLGGGETQYF,TGTGCCAGCAGTTACAAATTGGGAGGGGGAGAGACCCAGTACTTC,.,once,TRBJ2-5,TRBV6-6
CAWSFLSDRVNTEAFF,TGTGCCTGGAGTTTTCTCTCCGACAGGGTGAACACTGAAGCTTTCTTT,TRBD1,.,TRBJ1-1,TRBV30